The entry that follows covers one T cell receptor (beta chain) sequence. CDR3 length: 14 residues. Germline-derived CDR1 and CDR2 are SGDLS and YYNGEE. With 2 bases clipped from V and 5 bases from J, the junction kept 3 bases outside the gene matches. These data belong to a study of cytomegalovirus exposure and HLA in healthy donors. PCR employed 60 Vbeta and 13 Jbeta primers. Repertoires were generated with immunoSEQ multiplex PCR, while TCRdb's copy carries only in-frame clones and drops some. The sample lists more than 85,000 clones, about 86% occurring once. The genes are TRBV9 and TRBJ1-4; 7 bases are shared with TRBD1. The sequence came from a man between 35 and 55 years old in good health and CMV-seronegative. The sample comprised PBMCs. Here the CDR3 reads CASSVGQPNEKLFF. For the CDR3, the DNA is TGTGCCAGCAGCGTGGGACAGCCGAATGAAAAACTGTTTTTT.